Here is one T cell receptor (beta chain) with its context. The sample comes from a study of blood T cell repertoires in COVID-19. In the authors' methods: Counts of nucleated cells, estimated from reference gene primer amplification, were obtained. Sequencing was performed with immunoSEQ multiplex PCR; in TCRdb, only in-frame clones are kept and a portion is missing. V and J calls plus clone size are reproduced from that table; the DNA served to infer D and trimming. Among 65,000 to 95,000 clones listed, 65% to 90% were seen once. The V gene's germline CDR1 is KGHSH and CDR2 LQKENI. The V end lost 2 bases, the J end lost 2 bases, and 13 bases lay between the germline ends. The CDR3 is 15 residues long.

The clonotype originates from a woman between 50 and 59 years old with acute or convalescent COVID-19. The chain uses TRBV18 and TRBJ2-7; unclear D gene. Sequenced material: peripheral blood. The CDR3 DNA sequence: TGTGCCAGCTCACCATTGAGTGTGGTGACCTACGAGCAGTACTTC. It translates to CASSPLSVVTYEQYF.